These 11 T cell receptor beta chains were all obtained from the same sample, sequenced in a study of T cell responses to AZD1222 COVID-19 vaccine (dated by TCRdb to the early 2020s). The label giving this sample's time point can be read as: about 28 days (+/-7) after the second vaccine dose. Receptor libraries were prepared by the immunoSEQ multiplex PCR assay. Here the immuneACCESS table is served through TCRdb, limited to in-frame sequences with V and J called. Missing clones are a known gap in these copies; in checked studies unresolved V genes cover under half, and the rest lacks a known reason. This sample comprises over 150,000 clones, roughly 92% of them detected only once. The leading ten clones occupy about 3.5% of the sample. The material was peripheral blood, obtained 28 days after the second AZD1222 dose. Source of these receptors: an adult who received the AZD1222 COVID-19 vaccine.

This sequence joins TRBV25-1 and TRBJ2-2; D possibly corresponds to TRBD2 (5 bases). V was pared by 8 bases and J by 4 bases, with 23 bases between. This CDR3 contains 17 residues. The V gene's germline CDR1 is MGHDK and CDR2 SYGVNS. This CDR3 reads CASRPSAGVYSTGELFF. CDR3 bases: TGTGCCAGCCGACCCTCTGCCGGGGTATATAGCACCGGGGAGCTGTTTTTT.

The chain employs TRBV9 and TRBJ1-6; tentative D call: TRBD1 (5 bases). In germline, CDR1 is SGDLS, CDR2 YYNGEE. The CDR3 contains 16 residues. The germline V and J ends were trimmed by 4 bases and 8 bases, with 19 bases remaining between them. CDR3 loop: CASSPVGGVGDSPLHF. In nucleotides, the CDR3 is TGTGCCAGCAGCCCCGTCGGGGGGGTGGGGGATTCACCCCTCCACTTT.

The CDR3 sequence: CASSVGSANYGYTF. Written as DNA, the CDR3 is TGTGCCAGCAGCGTAGGGTCGGCTAACTATGGCTACACCTTC. This chain links TRBV9 with TRBJ1-2, with D unresolved. Germline lookup yields CDR1 SGDLS and CDR2 YYNGEE. The CDR3 totals 14 residues. The V end was cut by 0 bases, the J end by 0 bases, with 6 bases between. The full variable domain, its missing parts supplied by reference TRBV9 and TRBJ1-2, is DSGVTQTPKHLITATGQRVTLRCSPRSGDLSVYWYQQSLDQGLQFLIQYYNGEERAKGNILERFSAQQFPDLHSELNLSSLELGDSALYFCASSVGSANYGYTFGSGTRLTVV.

The rearrangement links TRBV28 to TRBJ1-2; unclear D gene. There are 12 residues in the CDR3. Germline V gene lookup returns CDR1 MDHEN and CDR2 SYDVKM. Trimming took 6 bases from V and 5 from J, leaving 10 bases between them. The CDR3 nucleotides are TGTGCCAGCAGCCGGGCGATGTATGGCTACACCTTC. As protein: CASSRAMYGYTF.

The chain uses TRBV6-1 and TRBJ1-5, with D perhaps TRBD1 (6 bases). This CDR3 is built from 16 residues. The germline V and J ends were trimmed by 0 bases and 5 bases, with 14 bases remaining between them. Germline CDR1 MNHNS, CDR2 SASEGT. In DNA, the CDR3 is TGTGCCAGCAGTGAAGCGCTGACAGGACCCTATCAGCCCCAGCATTTT. Protein: CASSEALTGPYQPQHF.

V and J are TRBV5-5 and TRBJ1-1; D is possibly TRBD1 (6 bases). V gave up 2 bases and J gave up 4 bases, with 12 bases separating them. The CDR3 consists of 14 residues. Germline V lookup: CDR1 SGHKS, CDR2 YYEKEE (reference sequence). The DNA of the CDR3 is TGTGCCAGCAGCTTCTCGGGGGCACGCACTGAAGCTTTCTTT. Residues: CASSFSGARTEAFF.

The rearrangement uses TRBV9 and TRBJ2-5, with D possibly being TRBD1 (6 bases). Deletions cut 0 bases from V and 2 bases from J, with 11 bases between. The germline CDR1 and CDR2 sequences are SGDLS and YYNGEE. This CDR3 comprises 15 residues. The CDR3 loop reads CASSVVGTKQETQYF. The CDR3 nucleotides are TGTGCCAGCAGCGTAGTAGGGACAAAACAAGAGACCCAGTACTTC.

The chain links TRBV13 to TRBJ2-2; 11 bases are a match to TRBD2. Germline V gene lookup returns CDR1 PRHDT and CDR2 FYEKMQ (reference sequence). CDR3 length: 16 residues. Trimming cost V 5 bases and J 1 base; bases outside gene matches: 3. CDR3 sequence reads: CASSKTSGRNTGELFF. In nucleotides, the CDR3 is TGTGCCAGCAGCAAAACTAGCGGGAGGAACACCGGGGAGCTGTTTTTT.

The chain couples TRBV5-4 to TRBJ2-7; D not resolved. The V gene's germline CDR1 is SGHNT and CDR2 YYREEE (reference sequence). The CDR3 runs 14 residues. V was trimmed by 4 bases and J by 0 bases, leaving 11 bases between them. Written as DNA, the CDR3 is TGTGCCAGCAGCCGGCCCGAGAGCTCCTACGAGCAGTACTTC. It is translated as CASSRPESSYEQYF.

This clone has only a few counts. The J gene is TRBJ2-7, the V gene TRBV11-3, with 8 bases lining up with TRBD1. The germline gives CDR1 SGHNT, CDR2 YENEEA. CDR3 size: 13 residues. V dropped 9 bases and J dropped 5; count of bases not matched to a gene: 9. The CDR3 loop is CASNRGKGDEQYF. The CDR3 nucleotides are TGTGCCAGTAACAGGGGGAAGGGGGACGAGCAGTACTTC.

This clone has only one observation. The gene calls are TRBV30 and TRBJ2-5; D is uncertain. This CDR3 comprises 13 residues. Trimming took 0 bases from V and 4 from J, leaving 9 bases between them. Germline lookup yields CDR1 GTSNPN and CDR2 SVGIG (reference sequence). CDR3 in amino acids: CAWSVVKGETQYF. Here the CDR3 DNA reads TGTGCCTGGAGTGTGGTGAAGGGAGAGACCCAGTACTTC.